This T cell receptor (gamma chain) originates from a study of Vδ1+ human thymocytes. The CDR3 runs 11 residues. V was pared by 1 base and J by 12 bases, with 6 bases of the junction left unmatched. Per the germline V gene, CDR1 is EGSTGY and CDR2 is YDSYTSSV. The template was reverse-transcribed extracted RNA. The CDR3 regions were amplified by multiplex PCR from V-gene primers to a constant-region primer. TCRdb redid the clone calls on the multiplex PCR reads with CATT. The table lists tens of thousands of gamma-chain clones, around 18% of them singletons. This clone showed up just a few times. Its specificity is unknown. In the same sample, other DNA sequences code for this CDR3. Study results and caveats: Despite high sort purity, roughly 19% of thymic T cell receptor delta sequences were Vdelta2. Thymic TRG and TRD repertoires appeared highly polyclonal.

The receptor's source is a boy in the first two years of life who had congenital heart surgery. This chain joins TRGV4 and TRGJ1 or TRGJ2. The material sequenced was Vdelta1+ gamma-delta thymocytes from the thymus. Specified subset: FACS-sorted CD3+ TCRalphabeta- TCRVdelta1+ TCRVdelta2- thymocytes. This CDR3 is CATWDGDRKLF. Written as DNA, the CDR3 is TGTGCCACCTGGGATGGCGATAGGAAACTCTTT.